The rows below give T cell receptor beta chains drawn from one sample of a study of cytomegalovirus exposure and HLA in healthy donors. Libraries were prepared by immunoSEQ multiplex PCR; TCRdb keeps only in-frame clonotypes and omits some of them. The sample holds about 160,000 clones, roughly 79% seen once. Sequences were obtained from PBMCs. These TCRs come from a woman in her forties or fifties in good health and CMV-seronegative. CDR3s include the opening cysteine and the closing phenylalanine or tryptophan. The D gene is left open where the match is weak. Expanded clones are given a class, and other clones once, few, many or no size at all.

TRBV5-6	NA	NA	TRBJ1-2	CASSLPVDNGYTF	TGTGCCAGCAGCTTGCCGGTAGACAATGGCTACACCTTC
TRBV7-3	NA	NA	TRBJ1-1	CASSLMGGNTEAFF	TGTGCCAGCAGCTTAATGGGGGGGAACACTGAAGCTTTCTTT
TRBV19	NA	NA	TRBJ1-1	CASSIGGLNTEAFF	TGTGCCAGTAGTATAGGGGGCCTGAACACTGAAGCTTTCTTT
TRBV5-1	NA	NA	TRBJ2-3	CASSLGGNSPTDTQYF	TGCGCCAGCAGCTTGGGAGGGAATTCCCCCACAGATACGCAGTATTTT
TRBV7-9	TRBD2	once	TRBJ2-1	CAGSRTSGRAPDEQFF	TGTGCCGGCAGCAGGACTAGCGGGAGGGCCCCAGATGAGCAGTTCTTC
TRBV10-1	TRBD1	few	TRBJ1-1	CASSEGTGVTEAFF	TGCGCCAGCAGTGAGGGGACAGGGGTCACTGAAGCTTTCTTT
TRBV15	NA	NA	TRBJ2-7	CATSPGKSSYEQYF	TGTGCCACCAGCCCAGGCAAGAGCTCCTACGAGCAGTACTTC
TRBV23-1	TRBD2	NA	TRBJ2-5	CASSHSGLAGGTQETQYF	TGCGCCAGCAGTCATTCGGGACTAGCGGGAGGTACCCAAGAGACCCAGTACTTC
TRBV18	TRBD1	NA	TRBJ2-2	CASSPQGAGTGELFF	TGTGCCAGCTCACCACAGGGGGCAGGAACCGGGGAGCTGTTTTTT
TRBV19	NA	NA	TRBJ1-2	CASSFGRALSVAYGYTF	TGTGCCAGTAGCTTCGGCAGGGCTTTATCTGTTGCGTATGGCTACACCTTC
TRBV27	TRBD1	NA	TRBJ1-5	CASSLYSGTASNQPQHF	TGTGCCAGCAGTTTATATTCTGGGACAGCTAGCAATCAGCCCCAGCATTTT
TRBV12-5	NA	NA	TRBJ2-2	CASGLVSGDHGELFF	TGTGCTAGTGGTTTGGTGTCAGGGGATCACGGGGAGCTGTTTTTT
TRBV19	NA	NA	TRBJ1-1	CATKTATNTEAFF	TGTGCCACAAAGACAGCAACAAACACTGAAGCTTTCTTT
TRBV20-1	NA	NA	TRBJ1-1	CSPSDEAFF	TGCAGTCCATCAGATGAAGCTTTCTTT
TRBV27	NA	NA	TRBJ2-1	CASSPTILDEQFF	TGTGCCAGCAGTCCCACAATTCTAGATGAGCAGTTCTTC
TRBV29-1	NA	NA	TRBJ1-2	CSVGQAEDGYTF	TGCAGCGTTGGGCAGGCCGAAGATGGCTACACCTTC
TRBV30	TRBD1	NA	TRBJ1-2	CACQGAGYGYTF	TGTGCCTGCCAGGGGGCGGGGTATGGCTACACCTTC
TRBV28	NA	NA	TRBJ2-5	CASRATGLETQYF	TGTGCCAGCAGAGCCACAGGGCTGGAGACCCAGTACTTC
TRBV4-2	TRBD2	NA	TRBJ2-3	CASSPTSGRALGDTQYF	TGTGCCAGCAGCCCGACTAGCGGGAGGGCCCTGGGTGATACGCAGTATTTT
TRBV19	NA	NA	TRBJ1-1	CASSIRADRQNTEAFF	TGTGCCAGTAGTATAAGGGCAGACAGGCAGAACACTGAAGCTTTCTTT
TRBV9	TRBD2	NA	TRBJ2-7	CASSVGLAGGSEQYF	TGTGCCAGCAGCGTGGGACTAGCGGGAGGGTCCGAGCAGTACTTC
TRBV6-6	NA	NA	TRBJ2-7	CASSRQPTGHEQYF	TGTGCCAGCAGCCGCCAACCTACAGGTCACGAGCAGTACTTC
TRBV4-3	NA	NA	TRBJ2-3	CASSQDGAARVQYF	TGCGCCAGCAGCCAAGATGGGGCTGCCCGTGTGCAGTATTTT
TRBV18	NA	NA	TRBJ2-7	CASSGERFEQYF	TGTGCCAGCTCTGGCGAGAGGTTCGAGCAGTACTTC
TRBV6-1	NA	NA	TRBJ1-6	CASSTGAYNSPLHF	TGTGCCAGCAGCACAGGAGCCTATAATTCACCCCTCCACTTT
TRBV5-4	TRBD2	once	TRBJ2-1	CASSTLLAGARLKFF	TGTGCCAGCAGTACGTTACTAGCGGGGGCCCGGTTAAAGTTCTTC
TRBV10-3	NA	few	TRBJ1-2	CAIREGDYGYTF	TGTGCCATCCGCGAGGGGGACTATGGCTACACCTTC
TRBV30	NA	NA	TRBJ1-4	CAWRDSSGEKLFF	TGTGCCTGGAGGGACAGTTCGGGGGAAAAACTGTTTTTT
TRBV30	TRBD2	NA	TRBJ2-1	CAWRAPASGYNEQFF	TGTGCCTGGAGGGCCCCTGCTAGCGGATACAATGAGCAGTTCTTC
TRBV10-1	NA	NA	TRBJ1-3	CASSYRGALSGNTIYF	TGCGCCAGCTCCTATCGGGGAGCGCTTTCTGGAAACACCATATATTTT
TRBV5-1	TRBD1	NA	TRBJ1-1	CASRERQGVNTEAFF	TGCGCCAGCAGAGAGAGACAGGGGGTGAACACTGAAGCTTTCTTT
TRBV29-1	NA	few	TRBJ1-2	CSTRDTGYYGYTF	TGCAGCACCCGGGACACGGGATACTATGGCTACACCTTC
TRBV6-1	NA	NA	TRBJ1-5	CASSASQGNQPQHF	TGTGCCAGCAGTGCGTCACAGGGAAATCAGCCCCAGCATTTT
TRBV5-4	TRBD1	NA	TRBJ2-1	CASSWTGQGYNEQFF	TGTGCCAGCAGCTGGACGGGACAGGGTTACAATGAGCAGTTCTTC
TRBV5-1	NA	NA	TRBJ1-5	CASSLTALGNQPQHF	TGCGCCAGCAGCCTGACAGCGTTGGGGAATCAGCCCCAGCATTTT
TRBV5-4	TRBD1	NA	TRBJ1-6	CASGSDRGYNSPLHF	TGTGCCAGCGGATCCGACAGGGGCTATAATTCACCCCTCCACTTT
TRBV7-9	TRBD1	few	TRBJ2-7	CASSRDRAAYEQYF	TGTGCCAGCAGCCGTGACAGGGCAGCATACGAGCAGTACTTC
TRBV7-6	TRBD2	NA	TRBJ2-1	CASSLEREWGNEQFF	TGTGCCAGCAGCCTTGAGCGGGAGTGGGGCAATGAGCAGTTCTTC
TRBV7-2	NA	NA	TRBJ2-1	CASSLEAVNEQFF	TGTGCCAGCAGCTTAGAAGCGGTCAATGAGCAGTTCTTC
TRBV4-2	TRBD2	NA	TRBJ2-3	CASTAGGSDTQYF	TGTGCCAGCACGGCGGGAGGATCAGATACGCAGTATTTT
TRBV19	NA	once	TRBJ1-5	CARGREGQPQHF	TGTGCCAGGGGGCGCGAAGGACAGCCCCAGCATTTT
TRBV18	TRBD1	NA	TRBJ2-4	CATALFPTGGAAKNIQYF	TGTGCCACTGCACTCTTCCCGACAGGGGGCGCGGCCAAAAACATTCAGTACTTC
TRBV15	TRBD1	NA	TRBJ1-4	CATSTPTGTGNEKLFF	TGTGCCACCAGCACTCCGACCGGGACAGGGAATGAAAAACTGTTTTTT
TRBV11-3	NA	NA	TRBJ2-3	CASSLEARAEVDTQYF	TGTGCCAGCAGCTTAGAGGCGCGGGCAGAAGTGGATACGCAGTATTTT
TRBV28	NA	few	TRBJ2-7	CASSLWPMETETSSYEQYF	TGTGCCAGCAGTTTATGGCCGATGGAGACAGAAACCAGCTCCTACGAGCAGTACTTC
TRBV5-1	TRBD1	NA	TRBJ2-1	CASSPTGSAYNEQFF	TGCGCCAGCAGCCCGACAGGGTCCGCATACAATGAGCAGTTCTTC
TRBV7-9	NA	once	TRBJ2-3	CASSPRWTSHTDTQYF	TGTGCCAGCAGCCCCCGATGGACTTCCCACACAGATACGCAGTATTTT
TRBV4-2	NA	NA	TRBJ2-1	CASSHINEQFF	TGTGCCAGCAGCCACATCAATGAGCAGTTCTTC
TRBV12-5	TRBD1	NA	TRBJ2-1	CASGLGTGITYNEQFF	TGTGCTAGTGGTTTGGGGACAGGGATTACATACAATGAGCAGTTCTTC